The next 30 T cell receptor beta chains were all read from a single sample in a study of blood T cells in healthy people across ages. A J-beta primer mix and a sample-barcoded 5' primer were used in a second PCR of roughly 7 to 12 cycles. TCRdb re-analysed the 5' RACE reads in MiXCR, keeping a single row per CDR3 protein. Among fewer than 1.5 million distinct CDR3 sequences listed, 42% were seen once. Specimen: blood. These TCRs come from a woman between 18 and 29 years old in good health.

The table lists this clonotype with a count of one. The chain recombines TRBV24-1 with TRBJ2-3; D remains unclear. The germline CDR1 and CDR2 sequences are KGHDR and SFDVKD. This CDR3 spans 11 amino acids. Trimming took 6 bases from V and 5 from J, leaving 5 bases between them. The CDR3 bases are TGTGCCACCAGTATGAGAGATACGCAGTATTTT. It codes for CATSMRDTQYF.

This clonotype was found a few times. The rearrangement joins TRBV3-1 to TRBJ1-4; D uncertain. Trimming took off 4 bases at V and 7 bases at J, with 19 bases between the two ends. Germline CDR1 and CDR2: LGHDT and YNNKEL (reference sequence). The CDR3 extends over 16 amino acids. The CDR3, as DNA: TGTGCCAGCAGCCGAACACCTCAGGATCTAGCTGAAAAACTGTTTTTT. It yields the protein CASSRTPQDLAEKLFF.

This clonotype was seen a few times. V gene TRBV6-5 combines with J gene TRBJ2-7; 7 bases agree with TRBD2. V shed 5 bases and J 4 bases; nucleotides not matched to a gene: 8. The germline gives CDR1 MNHEY, CDR2 SVGAGI. The CDR3 is 14 residues long. The CDR3 loop is CASSRSGVGYEQYF. The CDR3, as DNA: TGTGCCAGCAGTCGGAGCGGGGTAGGATACGAGCAGTACTTC.

In this sample, this clonotype turned up a few times. The J gene is TRBJ2-1, the V gene TRBV20-1; 9 bases are a match to TRBD1. V shed 6 bases, J shed 3 bases, and the junction held 3 bases outside the gene matches. In germline, CDR1 is DFQATT, CDR2 SNEGSKA (reference sequence). The CDR3 is 13 residues long. The CDR3 loop reads CSARDRDYNEQFF. For the CDR3, the DNA is TGCAGTGCCCGGGACAGGGACTACAATGAGCAGTTCTTC.

This clonotype was counted ten times or more. For the CDR3, the DNA is TGTGCCAGCAGTCCCGACAGCTATGGCTACACCTTC. Protein sequence: CASSPDSYGYTF. The chain has TRBV12-3 or TRBV12-4 and TRBJ1-2; weak D call: TRBD1 (5 bases). V gave up 5 bases and J gave up 4 bases, with 8 bases separating them. There are 12 residues in the CDR3.

This chain links TRBV5-1 with TRBJ2-3, with 10 bases fitting TRBD2. This CDR3 is built from 16 residues. The junction had 6 bases not matched to a gene; V was cut back by 0 bases and J by 5 bases. Germline CDR1 and CDR2: SGHRS and YFSETQ. CDR3 nucleotide sequence: TGCGCCAGCAGCTTGGGGTCTAGCGGGAGAATAGATACGCAGTATTTT. The encoded protein is CASSLGSSGRIDTQYF.

This clonotype has more than one count but fewer than ten. This rearrangement joins TRBV6-5 to TRBJ1-1; D uncertain. V dropped 5 bases and J dropped 0 bases, with 13 bases sitting between them. The CDR3 is 15 amino acids. Germline CDR1 and CDR2: MNHEY and SVGAGI. The CDR3 spells CASSLSGWVNTEAFF. The CDR3 nucleotides read TGTGCCAGCAGTCTGTCAGGATGGGTGAACACTGAAGCTTTCTTT.

Here the CDR3 DNA reads TGCAGCGTTGCGGTTGCTCCGGACAGGGCTTCCAATACACGGTACTTC. Its translation: CSVAVAPDRASNTRYF. This chain connects TRBV29-1 to TRBJ2-5; 8 nucleotides match TRBD1. The germline gives CDR1 SQVTM, CDR2 ANQGSEA. Unmatched junction bases numbered 23, after V lost 4 bases and J lost 13 bases. This CDR3 spans 16 amino acids.

V and J are TRBV12-3 or TRBV12-4 and TRBJ2-5, with a tentative D call TRBD2 (5 bases). This CDR3 spans 14 amino acids. V lost 6 bases, J lost 2 bases, and 13 bases lay in between. The CDR3 loop is CASRARAAQETQYF. CDR3 nucleotides: TGTGCCAGCAGGGCACGAGCGGCTCAAGAGACCCAGTACTTC.

There are many counts of this clonotype. The rearrangement joins TRBV7-2 to TRBJ2-7, with D unresolved. This CDR3 has 11 amino acids. Germline V gene data show CDR1 as SGHTA and CDR2 as FQGNSA. V was trimmed by 6 bases and J by 5 bases, leaving 8 bases between them. The CDR3 reads CASRAGDEQYF. The CDR3 DNA is TGTGCCAGCAGAGCTGGCGACGAGCAGTACTTC. Based on the CDR3 plus reference TRBV7-2 and TRBJ2-7, the full variable domain is GAGVSQSPSNKVTEKGKDVELRCDPISGHTALYWYRQSLGQGLEFLIYFQGNSAPDKSGLPSDRFSAERTGGSVSTLTIQRTQQEDSAVYLCASRAGDEQYFGPGTRLTVT.

This clonotype was counted only a few times. The chain links TRBV7-2 to TRBJ2-3; D not certain. The CDR3 loop spans 12 amino acids. Germline CDR1 and CDR2: SGHTA and FQGNSA. Trimming cost V 5 bases and J 4 bases, with 7 bases left between them. CDR3 nucleotides: TGTGCCAGCAGCGCGGTTTCAGATACGCAGTATTTT. Residues: CASSAVSDTQYF.

Concerning this clonotype itself: Sequence at one end of the junction differs from germline and may be a read error. The chain carries TRBV9 and TRBJ2-2; the D is unclear. This CDR3 is 12 amino acids long. In germline, CDR1 is SGDLS, CDR2 YYNGEE. The chain's CDR3 is CASGLNPGELFF. The CDR3 nucleotides are TGTGCCAGCGGGTTGAACCCCGGGGAGCTGTTTTTT.

This clonotype was counted between two and nine times. The V gene is TRBV28, the J gene TRBJ1-2; 7 bases agree with TRBD1. J lost 4 bases, V lost 8 bases, and 7 bases had no gene match. CDR1 is MDHEN and CDR2 is SYDVKM in the germline V gene. The CDR3 loop spans 13 amino acids. The CDR3 is CASHMTGTYGYTF. The DNA of the CDR3 is TGTGCCAGCCACATGACAGGGACCTATGGCTACACCTTC.

The chain employs TRBV5-6 and TRBJ2-4; 10 bases are shared with TRBD1. This CDR3 has 15 residues. The V and J ends lost 3 bases and 13 bases, in that order; junction bases with no gene match: 13. Germline V gene sequence: CDR1 SGHDT, CDR2 YYEEEE. The CDR3 sequence is CASSSDRGASWEQYF. CDR3 in DNA: TGTGCCAGCAGCTCGGACAGGGGGGCATCGTGGGAGCAGTACTTC.

This clonotype was counted between two and nine times. The V gene is TRBV20-1, the J gene TRBJ2-3, with TRBD2 as a possible D gene (6 bases). The ends were cut back, 3 bases at V and 8 bases at J, with 21 bases in the middle. The CDR3 is 15 residues long. Germline lookup yields CDR1 DFQATT and CDR2 SNEGSKA (reference sequence). CDR3 residues: CSASSEGTLSRTQYF. CDR3 nucleotide sequence: TGCAGTGCTAGCTCGGAGGGGACTCTCTCTCGTACGCAGTATTTT.

The sample holds one count of this clonotype. V usage is TRBV6-5 and J usage is TRBJ1-2, with D perhaps TRBD1 (5 bases). Germline-derived CDR1 and CDR2 are MNHEY and SVGAGI. The CDR3 has 14 residues. Trimming removed 5 bases at V and 3 bases at J, with 13 bases between. In DNA, the CDR3 is TGTGCCAGCAGTGTTTCAGGGTACGACTATGGCTACACCTTC. Translation: CASSVSGYDYGYTF.

The gene calls are TRBV28 and TRBJ1-2; D ambiguous. The germline V gene encodes CDR1 MDHEN and CDR2 SYDVKM. The CDR3 sequence is 13 residues long. The V end lost 5 bases, the J end lost 4 bases, and 11 bases lay between the germline ends. The CDR3 sequence: CASSAAAVYGYTF. The DNA of the CDR3 is TGTGCCAGCAGTGCGGCAGCCGTCTATGGCTACACCTTC.

This clonotype was counted between two and nine times. The chain uses TRBV7-9 and TRBJ2-2; no reliable D call. The V gene's germline CDR1 is SEHNR and CDR2 FQNEAQ (reference sequence). This CDR3 comprises 14 residues. V was cut by 5 bases and J by 6 bases, with 13 bases left in between. CDR3 nucleotides: TGTGCCAGCAGCCTTCTAAAGGGATCCGGGGAGCTGTTTTTT. The encoded protein is CASSLLKGSGELFF.

This clonotype was seen just once. An end of the junction differs from the germline gene, which may be a read error. This chain links TRBV12-5 with TRBJ1-6; D call uncertain. This CDR3 region has 15 residues. From germline, CDR1 is LGHNT and CDR2 FRNRAP. CDR3 loop: CASATGEGINSPPHF. In DNA form, the CDR3 reads TGTGCTAGTGCCACCGGAGAGGGAATCAATTCACCCCCCCACTTT.

The V call is TRBV5-1, the J call TRBJ2-4; TRBD2 is a possible D gene (5 bases). Germline CDR1 is SGHRS and CDR2 is YFSETQ. Between the trimmed V and J ends, which lost 4 bases and 8 bases, there was a span of 13 bases. CDR3 size: 13 residues. In DNA form, the CDR3 reads TGCGCCAGCAGCATAGGCTCGCGGGACATTCAGTACTTC. Its translation is CASSIGSRDIQYF.

The rearrangement joins TRBV30 to TRBJ1-1, with D perhaps TRBD1 (6 bases). Germline loops: CDR1 GTSNPN, CDR2 SVGIG (reference sequence). The CDR3 is made up of 12 amino acids. V gave up 2 bases and J gave up 7 bases, with 11 bases separating them. CDR3 bases: TGTGCCTGGAGTTCCCCGACAGGTGAAGCTTTCTTT. It translates to CAWSSPTGEAFF.

The chain is built from TRBV7-2 and TRBJ2-1, with D perhaps matching TRBD2 (6 bases). Germline CDR1 SGHTA, CDR2 FQGNSA. This CDR3 is built from 12 residues. V was shortened by 1 base and J by 12 bases, with 10 bases between the two germline ends. The CDR3 region has the DNA TGTGCCAGCAGCTTAGGCGGGACTGCGCAGTTCTTC. Translated: CASSLGGTAQFF.

This clonotype was observed a handful of times. The V and J genes are TRBV5-1 and TRBJ2-4, with D perhaps TRBD2 (6 bases). Germline CDR1 reads SGHRS; CDR2 reads YFSETQ. The V and J ends lost 0 bases and 3 bases respectively, with 16 bases between them. This CDR3 is 17 amino acids long. This CDR3 reads CASSLALAGMSKNIQYF. CDR3 DNA: TGCGCCAGCAGCTTGGCCCTTGCGGGAATGAGCAAAAACATTCAGTACTTC.

The chain joins TRBV20-1 to TRBJ1-3; 10 bases map to TRBD1. Trimming removed 6 bases from V and 4 bases from J; junction bases left unmatched: 12. Germline-derived CDR1 and CDR2 are DFQATT and SNEGSKA (reference sequence). The CDR3 is 16 residues long. The CDR3 DNA reads TGCAGTGCCTTTCCCCGGGACAGGGGAGGAGGAAACACCATATATTTT. It encodes CSAFPRDRGGGNTIYF.

Only a few counts were recorded for this clonotype. The chain links TRBV12-3 or TRBV12-4 to TRBJ2-5; the D gene is possibly TRBD1 (6 bases). CDR3 length: 16 residues. V was cut by 5 bases and J by 3 bases, with 19 bases left in between. CDR3 sequence reads: CASSLSGEAPKETQYF. The CDR3 nucleotides read TGTGCCAGCAGTCTGTCAGGGGAAGCGCCAAAAGAGACCCAGTACTTC.

J is TRBJ2-5 and V is TRBV10-3, with 9 bases matching TRBD2. Germline trimming cut 6 bases from V and 11 bases from J; bases unmatched to any gene: 10. This CDR3 spans 13 amino acids. CDR1 ENHRY and CDR2 SYGVKD come from the germline V gene. The CDR3 bases are TGTGCCATCAGACAAGGGACTAGCTATGAGCAGTACTTC. Translated, it gives CAIRQGTSYEQYF.

About this clonotype itself: Sequence at one end of the junction differs from germline and may be a read error. The V call is TRBV30, the J call TRBJ2-1; D may match TRBD1 or TRBD2 (8 bases each). The CDR3 length is 18 residues. CDR1 GTSNPN and CDR2 SVGIG come from the germline V gene (reference sequence). DNA of the CDR3: TGTGCCCGGAGTTCGGGGACAGGTACTAGCGGCTCCTACAATGAGCAGTTCTTC. This codes for CARSSGTGTSGSYNEQFF.

In this sample, this clonotype turned up a few times. The rearrangement links TRBV5-1 to TRBJ2-1; TRBD2 agrees at 7 bases. The CDR3 is 13 amino acids. The V gene end was trimmed by 7 bases and the J gene end by 3 bases; junction bases not matched to a gene: 4. The germline CDR1 and CDR2 sequences are SGHRS and YFSETQ. This CDR3 reads CASRGDLYNEQFF. As DNA, the CDR3 is TGCGCCAGCCGGGGGGACCTCTACAATGAGCAGTTCTTC.

V gene TRBV5-1 combines with J gene TRBJ2-2; the D is unclear. The V gene lost 2 bases and the J gene lost 5 bases, with 16 bases spanning the gap. The CDR3 is made up of 16 amino acids. CDR1 is SGHRS, CDR2 YFSETQ, per germline. The CDR3 DNA is TGCGCCAGCAGCTTAAAACTCACGATGGGTACCGGGGAGCTGTTTTTT. It specifies CASSLKLTMGTGELFF.

The genes are TRBV5-6 and TRBJ1-1, with no clear D. This CDR3 region has 15 residues. Germline lookup yields CDR1 SGHDT and CDR2 YYEEEE. Trimming took off 1 base at V and 0 bases at J, with 10 bases between the two ends. CDR3 amino acids: CASSLNPEMNTEAFF. The CDR3 DNA is TGTGCCAGCAGCTTGAACCCGGAGATGAACACTGAAGCTTTCTTT.